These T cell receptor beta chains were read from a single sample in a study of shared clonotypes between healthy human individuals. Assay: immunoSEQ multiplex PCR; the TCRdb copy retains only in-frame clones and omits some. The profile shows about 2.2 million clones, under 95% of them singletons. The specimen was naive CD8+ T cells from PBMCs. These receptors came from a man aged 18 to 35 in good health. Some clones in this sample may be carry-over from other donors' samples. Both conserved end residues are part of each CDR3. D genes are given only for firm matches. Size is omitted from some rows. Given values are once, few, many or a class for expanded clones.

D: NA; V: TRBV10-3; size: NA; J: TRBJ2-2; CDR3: CAITERDGVTGELFF; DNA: TGTGCCATCACCGAGAGGGACGGAGTTACCGGGGAGCTGTTTTTT
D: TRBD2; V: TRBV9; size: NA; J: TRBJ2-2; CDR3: CASSVAGGSANTGELFF; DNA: TGTGCCAGCAGCGTAGCGGGCGGGAGCGCGAACACCGGGGAGCTGTTTTTT
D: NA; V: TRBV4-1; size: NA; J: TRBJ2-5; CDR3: CASSQAPGTPAQETQYF; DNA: TGCGCCAGCAGCCAAGCCCCCGGGACCCCCGCCCAAGAGACCCAGTACTTC
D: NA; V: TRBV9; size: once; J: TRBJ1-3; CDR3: CASSVGPSDPVSGNTIYF; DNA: TGTGCCAGCAGCGTAGGTCCCTCGGACCCGGTCTCCGGAAACACCATATATTTT
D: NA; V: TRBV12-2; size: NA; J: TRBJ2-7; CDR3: CASRLAGRPSSYEQYF; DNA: TGTGCAAGTCGCTTAGCGGGACGGCCCAGCTCCTACGAGCAGTACTTC
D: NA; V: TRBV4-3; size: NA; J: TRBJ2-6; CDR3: CASSQGTGLWGSGANVLTF; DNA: TGCGCCAGCAGCCAGGGAACAGGGCTCTGGGGATCTGGGGCCAACGTCCTGACTTTC
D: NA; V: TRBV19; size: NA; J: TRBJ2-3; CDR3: CASSIRIAASSTDTQYF; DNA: TGTGCCAGTAGTATTCGGATAGCTGCGTCTAGCACAGATACGCAGTATTTT
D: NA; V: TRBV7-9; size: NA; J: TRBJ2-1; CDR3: CASSLTGDNEQFF; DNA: TGTGCCAGCAGCTTAACCGGGGACAATGAGCAGTTCTTC
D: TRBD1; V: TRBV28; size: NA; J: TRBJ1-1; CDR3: CASSLHRGPEAFF; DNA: TGTGCCAGCAGTTTACACAGGGGCCCTGAAGCTTTCTTT
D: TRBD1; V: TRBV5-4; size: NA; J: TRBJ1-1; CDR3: CASSLGATGGRTEAFF; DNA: TGTGCCAGCAGCTTGGGGGCAACAGGGGGCAGGACTGAAGCTTTCTTT
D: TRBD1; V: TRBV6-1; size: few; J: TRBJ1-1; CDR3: CASSEPGGTEAFF; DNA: TGTGCCAGCAGTGAACCAGGGGGCACTGAAGCTTTCTTT
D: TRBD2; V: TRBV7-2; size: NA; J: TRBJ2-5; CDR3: CAVLAEPLQETQYF; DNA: TGTGCCGTACTAGCGGAACCCCTCCAAGAGACCCAGTACTTC
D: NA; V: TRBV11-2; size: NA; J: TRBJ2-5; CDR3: CASSHSTANQETQYF; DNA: TGTGCCAGCAGCCACTCAACTGCAAACCAAGAGACCCAGTACTTC
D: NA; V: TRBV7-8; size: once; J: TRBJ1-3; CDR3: CASSLGITSGNTIYF; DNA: TGTGCCAGCAGCTTAGGGATTACCTCTGGAAACACCATATATTTT
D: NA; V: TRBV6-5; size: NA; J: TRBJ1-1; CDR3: CASSYGGNTEAFF; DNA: TGTGCCAGCAGTTACGGCGGGAACACTGAAGCTTTCTTT
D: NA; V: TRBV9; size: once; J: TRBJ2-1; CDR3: CASSDGSGDEQFF; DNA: TGTGCCAGCAGTGACGGGTCCGGGGATGAGCAGTTCTTC